These T cell receptor beta chains were read from a single sample in a study of blood T cell repertoires in COVID-19. Clones were sequenced by immunoSEQ multiplex PCR, and TCRdb holds only the in-frame ones, with some missing. This sample yields around 200,000 clones, of which roughly 80% are seen a single time; 14% belongs to the top ten. The sequencing input was peripheral blood. The receptor set was obtained from a man younger than 40 with active or convalescent COVID-19. The CDR3 runs from the conserved cysteine through the conserved F or W. The D gene is left open where the match is weak. Not all rows give a size; the values are once, few, many and, for expanded clones, a class.

TRBJ1-3	few	TRBV6-5	-	TGTGCCAGCAAAAAGGAGGGAAACACCATATATTTT	CASKKEGNTIYF
TRBJ1-6	-	TRBV6-5	-	TGTGCCAGCAGGTCGACGGGATATAATTCACCCCTCCACTTT	CASRSTGYNSPLHF
TRBJ1-5	-	TRBV6-5	-	TGTGCCAGCGGGGGAGGGACTCTCAAGCCCCAGCATTTT	CASGGGTLKPQHF
TRBJ1-1	-	TRBV4-1	-	TGCGCCAGCAGCCGGGGAGGGGACACTGAAGCTTTCTTT	CASSRGGDTEAFF
TRBJ2-2	-	TRBV9	TRBD1	TGTGCCAGCAGCGTAGGAGCGACAGGGACCGGGGAGCTGTTTTTT	CASSVGATGTGELFF
TRBJ1-2	-	TRBV5-1	-	TGCGCCAGCAGTTACCAGGGATATGGCTACACCTTC	CASSYQGYGYTF
TRBJ2-3	-	TRBV7-9	TRBD2	TGTGCCAGCAGCCGCATTACTAGCGGTCGCACAGATACGCAGTATTTT	CASSRITSGRTDTQYF
TRBJ1-1	-	TRBV7-9	-	TGTGCCAGCGGGGGCGTGGGCACTGAAGCTTTCTTT	CASGGVGTEAFF
TRBJ1-1	-	TRBV7-9	-	TGTGCCAGCAGCTCAGTTTCAGGCCCTGAAGCTTTCTTT	CASSSVSGPEAFF
TRBJ2-5	-	TRBV30	-	TGTGCCTGGAGTGGACGCGGCAGCTCGACCCAGTACTTC	CAWSGRGSSTQYF